This T cell receptor beta chain is from a study of T-cell reconstitution after alpha-beta-depleted transplantation in children. Whole-study results and caveats: One year after transplant, T-cell counts and diversity came mostly from newly produced T cells. Recipient T cells and thymic progenitors that survived gave rise to the high TCRbeta diversity observed at day 60 in some patients. Several hundred rapidly expanded clones from non-depleted graft cells reportedly supplied alpha-beta T cells about two months post-transplant.

This clonotype has a handful of counts. The antigen remains unidentified. The V gene lost 1 base and the J gene lost 4 bases, with 9 bases spanning the gap. This CDR3 comprises 14 residues. Per the germline V gene, CDR1 is KGHSH and CDR2 is LQKENI. Library preparation (for TCRbeta) was performed with unique molecular identifiers. TCRdb fed the PCR reads into MiXCR, producing one record per CDR3 protein. Found here are approximately 120,000 distinct CDR3 sequences, approximately 8.7% of them singletons; the top ten hold 24%. The clonotype comes from a girl under three years old who had a stem cell transplant for combined immunodeficiency, so the T cells may come from the graft donor. The specimen comprised PBMCs, mostly from graft donor cells, sampled 180 days after TCRalphabeta/CD19-depleted stem cell transplant. V gene TRBV18 combines with J gene TRBJ2-3; D ambiguous. In DNA, the CDR3 is TGTGCCAGCTCACCACTAGGAATCGCAGATACGCAGTATTTT. It specifies CASSPLGIADTQYF.